The clone carrying this T cell receptor beta chain came up a few times. Antigen specificity is unknown. The data belong to a study of human T cells and chemical hapten exposure. Study-wide points: High-frequency TCRs, those above 1 in 1000, stayed the same after DPC sensitization.

Per the germline V gene, CDR1 is MNHEY and CDR2 is SVGAGI. Trimming left V 0 bases short and J 0 bases short, with 15 bases between. This CDR3 is built from 17 residues. MiXCR, applied by TCRdb to the 5' RACE reads, yields one record per CDR3 protein. The sample shows about 81,000 distinct CDR3 sequences, around a sixth of them seen only once. Unfractionated whole blood served as the source for total RNA extraction. The clonotype was recovered from a female donor in good health. The chain links TRBV6-5 to TRBJ2-7; D may be TRBD2 (6 bases). CDR3 in amino acids: CASSYSGSSASSYEQYF. The DNA for the CDR3 is TGTGCCAGCAGTTACTCGGGCTCTAGCGCTAGCTCCTACGAGCAGTACTTC.